What follows is one T cell receptor beta chain and its context. Its antigen is currently unknown. These data originate in a study of CD8 T cells in Susac syndrome. From blood CD8+ and CD4+ T cells, the TCR beta chain was sequenced. It was negative isolation that provided the CD8+ and CD4+ T cells, whereas TEMRA cells were enriched by FACS. Random hexamers served to reverse transcribe roughly 0.5 to 1 ug RNA. In TCRdb, the immunoSEQ multiplex PCR reads were re-called with MiXCR into one record per CDR3 protein. The sample lists 130,000 or so distinct CDR3 sequences, around 94% occurring once. Regarding the study as a whole: By the study's own acknowledgment, its TCR sequencing and HLA analysis included relatively few individuals.

Trimming took 6 bases from V and 4 from J, leaving 10 bases between them. Germline lookup yields CDR1 SNHLY and CDR2 FYNNEI. This CDR3 spans 13 amino acids. This sequence was found in a human donor in good health. The sequenced material came from CD4+ T cells from PBMCs. This sequence joins TRBV2 and TRBJ2-1; D unresolved. CDR3 nucleotides: TGTGCCAGCAGCCCTGTCGGTTACAATGAGCAGTTCTTC. This gives the protein CASSPVGYNEQFF.